The text below deals with one TCR beta chain. V was pared by 1 base and J by 2 bases, with 13 bases between. This CDR3 has 16 amino acids. The germline CDR1 and CDR2 sequences are SGHKS and YYEKEE (reference sequence). This specimen comes from a study of blood T cell repertoires in COVID-19. Study-level background: T cells, B-cell-depleted T cells, or PBMCs supplied cDNA or gDNA.

The assay was immunoSEQ multiplex PCR, and TCRdb's table has in-frame clones only and misses some. Among about 140,000 clones listed, 70% to 90% were seen once. Sequencing used peripheral blood. The receptor was derived from a woman aged 60 to 75 with acute or convalescent COVID-19. The rearrangement uses TRBV5-5 and TRBJ1-3; no firm D call. This CDR3 is CASSLIRSGTGNTIYF. Written as DNA, the CDR3 is TGTGCCAGCAGCTTGATCAGATCTGGTACTGGAAACACCATATATTTT.